This TCR beta chain was documented in a study of CXCR3-negative and CXCR3-positive naive CD8 T cells (dated 2019 in TCRdb). Notes on the research overall: In total, around 140 million TRB reads were obtained, corresponding to roughly 1.5 +/- 0.3 million reads per library. Diversity and physicochemical repertoire analyses covered 10 to 11 donors pooled from two independent experiments. The TRBV-TRBJ cluster analysis covered naive subsets from roughly 5 donors and memory cells from 3 donors.

The CDR3, cysteine through phenylalanine, is 14 amino acids long. No coding sequence is recorded. The germline V gene encodes CDR1 SGHTA and CDR2 FQGTGA. Study-wide conclusions, independent of this receptor: TRBV-TRBJ usage was similar between naive CXCR3-negative and CXCR3-positive cells from the same donor, while memory cells showed distinct patterns. Repertoire diversity was comparably high in both naive subsets but much lower in memory CD8+ T cells. Because surface CD5, which is linked to self-reactivity in mice, was comparable between the naive subsets, TCR interaction strength was also inferred from TRB CDR3 physicochemical properties. TRB CDR3s from CXCR3-positive naive cells showed higher hydrophobicity (lower Kidera factor 4), lower energy, and higher strength and volume indices than CXCR3-negative naive cells. Freshly isolated PBMCs were used for most assays because CXCR3 expression partially decreased after cryopreservation.

Sequencing was performed on a NextSeq 550. The Human TCR Profiling Kit (MiLaboratory) was used to make UMI-labeled 5' RACE TRB cDNA libraries. The full amount of extracted RNA was used for cDNA synthesis, and the full amount of resulting cDNA was used for PCR amplification. Libraries were prepared in parallel using an identical number of PCR cycles. The published analysis was carried out like this. MIGEC and MiXCR extracted about 50,000 +/- 10,000 unique UMI-labeled TRB cDNA molecules per library, requiring at least two reads per UMI. An average of 40,000 +/- 10,000 functional in-frame TRB CDR3 nucleotide clonotypes without stop codons was found per library. After each sample was downsampled to 5000 UMI-labeled TRB molecules, VDJtools was used to calculate diversity metrics such as normalized Shannon-Wiener and Chao1. VDJtools was used to calculate clonotype-size-weighted physicochemical properties of the central five CDR3 residues, namely interaction energy, strength, volume and Kidera factor 4. TCRdb reprocessed the sequencing reads and holds a single record per CDR3 protein sequence, with no DNA. TCRdb, not the original authors, processed these V and J calls. The sample table records tens of thousands of distinct CDR3 sequences. The top ten clones comprise about 0.42% of the sample.

For every CD8+ T cell subset, 300,000 cells were flow-sorted straight into RLT lysis buffer, and each subset was sorted in triplicate. To keep memory contaminants out, a stringent definition of naive CD8+ T cells was applied: CD45RO-CCR7+CD27+CD95-. Using standard density gradient centrifugation, peripheral blood mononuclear cells were isolated from buffy coats. Naive CXCR3-negative and CXCR3-positive CD8+ T cells were flow-sorted using a FACSAria III. Total RNA was extracted from sorted cells using an RNeasy Mini Kit. As for this clonotype: Its antigen target is currently unknown.

Sequenced input: naive CXCR3- CD8+ T cells from blood. This specimen's cell subset or site label, interpreted: CD45RO-CCR7+CD27+CD95- naive CD8+ T cells lacking CXCR3 (TNR3-). The sequence joins TRBV7-3 to TRBJ2-3; TCRdb reports TRBD1, a call that lacks DNA to check it against. The clonotype comes from a human donor in good health. Some clones in this sample may be carry-over from other donors' samples. The CDR3 protein is CASSSGRGTDTQYF. Reference TRBV7-3 and TRBJ2-3 proteins supply the regions before and after the CDR3; the full variable domain is: GAGVSQTPSNKVTEKGKYVELRCDPISGHTALYWYRQSLGQGPEFLIYFQGTGAADDSGLPNDRFFAVRPEGSVSTLKIQRTERGDSAVYLCASSSGRGTDTQYFGPGTRLTVL.